The next 8 T cell receptor beta chains were all read from a single sample in a study of lymphopenia after photon versus proton radiotherapy. Data came from immunoSEQ multiplex PCR; TCRdb stores just in-frame clones and leaves some out. The sample lists around 150,000 clones, approximately 86% occurring once. The sample here was peripheral blood, taken from a patient treated with photon-based radiotherapy. Every receptor here comes from a man in his fifties with gastric cancer.

The chain carries TRBV29-1 and TRBJ2-3, with 7 bases aligning to TRBD1. The CDR3 has 12 amino acids. J lost 3 bases, V lost 7 bases, and 4 bases had no gene match. Germline V gives CDR1 SQVTM, CDR2 ANQGSEA. CDR3 bases: TGCAGCGCCAACAGGGGAACAGATACGCAGTATTTT. Its protein product is CSANRGTDTQYF.

The chain employs TRBV10-3 and TRBJ1-5, with a weak D call TRBD1 (5 bases). CDR3 size: 14 residues. Germline lookup yields CDR1 ENHRY and CDR2 SYGVKD. V was shortened by 5 bases and J by 8 bases, with 16 bases between the two germline ends. CDR3 bases: TGTGCCATCAGTTCAGGGTCTGGATGGGAGCCCCAGCATTTT. It encodes CAISSGSGWEPQHF.

The chain joins TRBV6-6 to TRBJ1-1; D may be TRBD1 (5 bases). The CDR3 consists of 13 residues. Looked up from germline, CDR1 is MNHNY and CDR2 is SVGAGI (reference sequence). V was pared by 5 bases and J by 3 bases, with 10 bases between. This chain's CDR3 is CASSPDSYTEAFF. CDR3 in DNA: TGTGCCAGCAGTCCAGACAGCTACACTGAAGCTTTCTTT.

The V and J genes are TRBV19 and TRBJ1-1, with D perhaps TRBD1 (5 bases). Germline-derived CDR1 and CDR2 are LNHDA and SQIVND (reference sequence). The V and J ends lost 7 bases and 10 bases respectively, with 16 bases between them. The CDR3 spans 12 residues. The CDR3 coding sequence is TGTGCCAGTAATCATCGACAGTTGGGAGCTTTCTTT. Translation gives CASNHRQLGAFF.

The chain has TRBV5-1 and TRBJ2-2, with D perhaps being TRBD1 or TRBD2 (5 bases each). The length of the CDR3 is 14 residues. V lost 4 bases and J 5 bases, leaving 12 bases between the germline ends. Per germline, CDR1 SGHRS and CDR2 YFSETQ. The CDR3 protein is CASSRDGQTGELFF. The DNA of the CDR3 is TGCGCCAGCAGCAGGGACGGCCAAACCGGGGAGCTGTTTTTT.

Only one count was recorded for this clone. The J gene is TRBJ1-1, the V gene TRBV27; no definite D call. Germline CDR1 reads MNHEY; CDR2 reads SMNVEV (reference sequence). The CDR3 covers 13 residues. Deletions cut 2 bases from V and 0 bases from J, with 4 bases between. The CDR3 spells CASSLRLNTEAFF. CDR3 in DNA: TGTGCCAGCAGTTTACGGTTGAACACTGAAGCTTTCTTT.

This chain links TRBV19 with TRBJ2-1; 7 bases line up with TRBD2. Germline trimming cut 3 bases from V and 6 bases from J; bases unmatched to any gene: 5. From germline, CDR1 is LNHDA and CDR2 SQIVND (reference sequence). This CDR3 contains 14 residues. This CDR3 reads CASSISAGVNEQFF. Written as DNA, the CDR3 is TGTGCCAGTAGTATCTCCGCGGGAGTCAATGAGCAGTTCTTC.

The CDR3 loop is CASSPTSNEQFF. CDR3 DNA sequence: TGTGCCAGCAGCCCGACTAGTAACGAGCAGTTCTTC. V usage is TRBV7-9 and J usage is TRBJ2-1; tentatively, D is TRBD2 (6 bases). Trimming took 5 bases from V and 10 from J, leaving 12 bases between them. Per germline, CDR1 SEHNR and CDR2 FQNEAQ (reference sequence). The CDR3 consists of 12 residues. The variable domain in full, completed from reference TRBV7-9 and TRBJ2-1, reads DTGVSQNPRHKITKRGQNVTFRCDPISEHNRLYWYRQTLGQGPEFLTYFQNEAQLEKSRLLSDRFSAERPKGSFSTLEIQRTEQGDSAMYLCASSPTSNEQFFGPGTRLTVL.